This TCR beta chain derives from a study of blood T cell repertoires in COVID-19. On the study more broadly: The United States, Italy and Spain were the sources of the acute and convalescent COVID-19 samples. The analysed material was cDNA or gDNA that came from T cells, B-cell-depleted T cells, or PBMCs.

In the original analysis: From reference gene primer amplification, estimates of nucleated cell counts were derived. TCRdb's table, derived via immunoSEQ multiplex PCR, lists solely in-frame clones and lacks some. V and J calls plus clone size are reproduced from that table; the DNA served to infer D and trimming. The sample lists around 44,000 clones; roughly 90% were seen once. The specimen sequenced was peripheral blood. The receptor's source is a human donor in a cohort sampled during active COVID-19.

The CDR3 loop is CAWSVGLARNNEQFF. The CDR3 DNA is TGTGCCTGGAGTGTAGGATTAGCGAGAAACAATGAGCAGTTCTTC. The J gene is TRBJ2-1, the V gene TRBV30; D is perhaps TRBD2 (5 bases). CDR1 is GTSNPN, CDR2 SVGIG, per germline (reference sequence). The CDR3 totals 15 residues. V was trimmed by 0 bases and J by 5 bases, leaving 14 bases between them.